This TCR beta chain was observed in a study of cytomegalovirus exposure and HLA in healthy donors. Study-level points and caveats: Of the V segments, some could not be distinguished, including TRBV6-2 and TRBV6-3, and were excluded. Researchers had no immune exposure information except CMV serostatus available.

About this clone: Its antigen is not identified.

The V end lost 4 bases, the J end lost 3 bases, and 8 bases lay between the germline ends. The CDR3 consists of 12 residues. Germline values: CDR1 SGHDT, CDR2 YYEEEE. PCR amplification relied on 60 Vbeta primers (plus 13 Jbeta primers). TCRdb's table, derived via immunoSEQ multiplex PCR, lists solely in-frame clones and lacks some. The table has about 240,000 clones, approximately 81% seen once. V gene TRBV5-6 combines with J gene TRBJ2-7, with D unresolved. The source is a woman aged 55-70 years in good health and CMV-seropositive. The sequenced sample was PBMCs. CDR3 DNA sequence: TGTGCCAGCAGCACTGCACTCTACGAGCAGTACTTC. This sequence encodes CASSTALYEQYF.